A few counts support the clone carrying this TCR beta chain. This CDR3 is built from 12 residues. V lost 3 bases and J 4 bases, leaving 6 bases between the germline ends. CDR1 LGHNA and CDR2 YNFKEQ come from the germline V gene. The sample belongs to a study of T cells in Graves' hyperthyroidism and ophthalmopathy. Amplification of TCR beta CDR3 regions used RNA as the template. A set of HTBI primers served as the primers for a first-round RT-PCR of the TCR CDR3. TCRdb redid the calling of the multiplex PCR reads with MiXCR, one entry per CDR3 protein. The sample lists under 400,000 distinct CDR3 sequences, less than 15% occurring once.

Sequencing used blood. This TCR was sampled from a woman between 18 and 29 years old with Graves' hyperthyroidism. The chain carries TRBV4-2 and TRBJ1-2; D not resolved. The CDR3 loop is CASSHDPYGYTF. The CDR3 DNA follows: TGTGCCAGCAGCCATGATCCCTATGGCTACACCTTC.